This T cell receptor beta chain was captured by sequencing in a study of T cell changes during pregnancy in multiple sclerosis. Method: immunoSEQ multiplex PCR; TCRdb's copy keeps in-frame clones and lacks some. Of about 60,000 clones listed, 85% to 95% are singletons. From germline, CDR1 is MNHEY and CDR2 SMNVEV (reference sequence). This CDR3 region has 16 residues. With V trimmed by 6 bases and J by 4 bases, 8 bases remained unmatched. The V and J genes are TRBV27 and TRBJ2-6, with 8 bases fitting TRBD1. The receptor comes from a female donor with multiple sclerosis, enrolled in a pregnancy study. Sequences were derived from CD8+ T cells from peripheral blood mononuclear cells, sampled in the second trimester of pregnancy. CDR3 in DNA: TGTGCCAGCAGCCCTCAGGGGGCGGCCGGGGCCAACGTCCTGACTTTC. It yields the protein CASSPQGAAGANVLTF.